This is a list of T cell receptor beta chains from one sample in a study of blood T cell repertoires in COVID-19. Assay: immunoSEQ multiplex PCR; the TCRdb copy retains only in-frame clones and omits some. The sample carries 450,000 to 500,000 clones, 87% recorded once. The sequencing sample was made of PBMCs or T cells enriched from blood (not recorded which). These receptors were obtained from a woman aged 18-29 years who had recovered from COVID-19. The conserved cysteine and the conserved F or W are not part of the CDR3 here. D genes are given only for firm matches.

D,V,J,CDR3
.,TRBV4-2,TRBJ1-3,ASSRGGRSSGNTIY
TRBD1,TRBV5-6,TRBJ2-2,ASRRQGIVTGELF
TRBD1,TRBV20-1,TRBJ1-1,SASWDRSTEAF
.,TRBV19,TRBJ1-5,ASSFFRTGLKPQH
.,TRBV2,TRBJ2-2,ASLWRSNTGELF
TRBD1,TRBV2,TRBJ1-6,ASKTGLNSPLH
TRBD1,TRBV7-9,TRBJ2-6,ASSRTGGSPGANVLT
TRBD1,TRBV2,TRBJ1-5,ASSRQGWDQPQH
.,TRBV5-1,TRBJ1-4,ASSLAGGANEKLF
.,TRBV18,TRBJ2-2,ASSPMYSVNTGELF
.,TRBV28,TRBJ1-1,ASSFTRGTRYTEAF
.,TRBV30,TRBJ2-3,AWSVPAGSTQY
TRBD1,TRBV30,TRBJ2-3,AWSAGTGADTQY
.,TRBV27,TRBJ2-3,ASSSTAGARDTQY
TRBD1,TRBV5-1,TRBJ1-2,ASTEGALGYGYT
.,TRBV6-5,TRBJ2-3,ASSTRTSTDTQY
TRBD2,TRBV11-2,TRBJ2-2,ASSLVRGGTGELF
.,TRBV3-1/TRBV3-2,TRBJ2-7,ASSQHGYEQY
.,TRBV9,TRBJ2-2,ASSVGGQGYTGELF
TRBD1,TRBV19,TRBJ1-1,ASSITGQGDTEAF
TRBD2,TRBV6-1,TRBJ2-3,ASSALAGVLTDTQY
TRBD1,TRBV5-1,TRBJ1-2,ASSLENPGGSGYT
.,TRBV10-3,TRBJ2-7,AAAPGVVKFDEQY
TRBD1,TRBV28,TRBJ2-7,ASTLPGGQSSYEQY
TRBD1,TRBV11-3,TRBJ2-7,ASPGTDLSADYEQY
TRBD2,TRBV7-2,TRBJ2-7,ASSPVSGGPESLHEQY
.,TRBV11-2,TRBJ2-3,ASSLDAAPGTDTQY
.,TRBV3-1/TRBV3-2,TRBJ2-3,ASSQTRDTQY
.,TRBV5-1,TRBJ1-1,ASIPGVPPGTEAF
.,TRBV2,TRBJ1-5,ASSDLHQPQH
TRBD1,TRBV7-2,TRBJ2-5,ASSLGGQGEETQY
.,TRBV30,TRBJ1-4,AWSFSGEKLF
.,TRBV6-5,TRBJ2-5,ASTEGERETQY
.,TRBV18,TRBJ2-7,ASSPQPTAAYEQY
.,TRBV5-1,TRBJ2-5,ASSLGPGTQQETQY
.,TRBV7-9,TRBJ2-3,ASSLVERQSTDTQY
.,TRBV19,TRBJ1-2,ASSIEIGSYGYT
.,TRBV15,TRBJ1-3,ATTQGGVTGNTIY
.,TRBV3-1/TRBV3-2,TRBJ1-3,ASSQTSNSGNTIY